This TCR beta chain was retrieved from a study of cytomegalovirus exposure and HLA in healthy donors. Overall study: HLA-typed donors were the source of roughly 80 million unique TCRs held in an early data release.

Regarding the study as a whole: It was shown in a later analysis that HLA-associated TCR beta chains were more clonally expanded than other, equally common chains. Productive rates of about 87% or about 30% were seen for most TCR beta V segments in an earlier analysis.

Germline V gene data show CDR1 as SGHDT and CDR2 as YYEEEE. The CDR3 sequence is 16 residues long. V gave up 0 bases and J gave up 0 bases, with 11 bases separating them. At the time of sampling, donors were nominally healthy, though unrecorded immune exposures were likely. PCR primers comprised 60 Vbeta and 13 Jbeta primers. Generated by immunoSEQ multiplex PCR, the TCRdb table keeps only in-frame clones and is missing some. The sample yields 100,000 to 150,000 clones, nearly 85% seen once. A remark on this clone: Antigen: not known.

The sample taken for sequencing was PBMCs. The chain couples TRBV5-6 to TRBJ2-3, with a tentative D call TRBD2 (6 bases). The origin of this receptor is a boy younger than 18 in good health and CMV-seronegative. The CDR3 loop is CASSLDLASSTDTQYF. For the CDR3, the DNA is TGTGCCAGCAGCTTGGACCTAGCGTCTAGCACAGATACGCAGTATTTT.